Listed here is a single T cell receptor (beta chain). The germline CDR1 and CDR2 sequences are SNHLY and FYNNEI. The germline V and J ends were trimmed by 6 bases and 2 bases, with 8 bases remaining between them. The CDR3 contains 12 residues. These data come from a study of T cell changes during pregnancy in multiple sclerosis. Some clones are missing from TCRdb's copy, which holds only in-frame ones; the method was immunoSEQ multiplex PCR. Of around 88,000 clones listed, 80% to 95% were seen once; the top ten hold about 3%. Source: peripheral blood, taken in the first trimester of pregnancy. The clonotype comes from a female donor with multiple sclerosis, enrolled in a pregnancy study. The chain links TRBV2 to TRBJ2-7; D possibly corresponds to TRBD1 (5 bases). In nucleotides, the CDR3 is TGTGCCAGCAGCCCAGGGCCCTACGAGCAGTACTTC. Its protein is CASSPGPYEQYF.